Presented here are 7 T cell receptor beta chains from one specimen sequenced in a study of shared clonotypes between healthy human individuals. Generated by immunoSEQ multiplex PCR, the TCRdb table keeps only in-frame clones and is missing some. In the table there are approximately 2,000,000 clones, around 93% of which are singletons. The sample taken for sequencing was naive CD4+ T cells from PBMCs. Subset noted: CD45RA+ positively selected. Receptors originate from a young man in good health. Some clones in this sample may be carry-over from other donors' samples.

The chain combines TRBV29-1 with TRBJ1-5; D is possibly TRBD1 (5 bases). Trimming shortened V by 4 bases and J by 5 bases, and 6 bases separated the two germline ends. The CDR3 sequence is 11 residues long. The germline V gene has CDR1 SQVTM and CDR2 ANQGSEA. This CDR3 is CSVGGDQPQHF. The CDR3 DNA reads TGCAGCGTTGGAGGGGATCAGCCCCAGCATTTT.

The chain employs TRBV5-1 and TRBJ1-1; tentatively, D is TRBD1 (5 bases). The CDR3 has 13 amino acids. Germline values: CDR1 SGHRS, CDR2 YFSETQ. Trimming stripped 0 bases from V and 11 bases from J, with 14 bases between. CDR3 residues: CASSLAGELDAFF. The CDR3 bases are TGCGCCAGCAGCTTGGCGGGGGAGTTAGACGCTTTCTTT.

In nucleotides, the CDR3 is TGTGCCAGCATGACAGGGCCAGAGACCCAGTACTTC. This sequence encodes CASMTGPETQYF. The rearrangement uses TRBV2 and TRBJ2-5, with 7 bases lining up with TRBD1. CDR3 length: 12 residues. Trimming cost V 7 bases and J 4 bases; bases outside gene matches: 3. CDR1 is SNHLY, CDR2 FYNNEI, per germline.

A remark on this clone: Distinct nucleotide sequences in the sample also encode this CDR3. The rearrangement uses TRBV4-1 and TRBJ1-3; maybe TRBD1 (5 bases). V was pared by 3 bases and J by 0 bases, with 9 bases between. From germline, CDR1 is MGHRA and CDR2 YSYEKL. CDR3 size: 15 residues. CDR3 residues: CASSQGRFSGNTIYF. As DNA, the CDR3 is TGCGCCAGCAGCCAGGGACGGTTCTCTGGAAACACCATATATTTT.

CDR3 region: CASSSHFSGSTDTQYF. CDR3 in DNA: TGTGCCAGCAGCTCGCATTTTAGCGGGAGCACAGATACGCAGTATTTT. This chain links TRBV9 with TRBJ2-3; 7 positions agree with TRBD2. This CDR3 region has 16 residues. Germline V gene sequence: CDR1 SGDLS, CDR2 YYNGEE. Unmatched junction bases numbered 8, after V lost 4 bases and J lost 0 bases.

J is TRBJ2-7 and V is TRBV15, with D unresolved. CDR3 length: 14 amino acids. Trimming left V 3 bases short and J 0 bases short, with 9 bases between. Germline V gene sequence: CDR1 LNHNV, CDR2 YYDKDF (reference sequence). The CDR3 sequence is CATSRARHSYEQYF. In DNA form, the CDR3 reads TGTGCCACCAGCAGGGCAAGACACTCCTACGAGCAGTACTTC.

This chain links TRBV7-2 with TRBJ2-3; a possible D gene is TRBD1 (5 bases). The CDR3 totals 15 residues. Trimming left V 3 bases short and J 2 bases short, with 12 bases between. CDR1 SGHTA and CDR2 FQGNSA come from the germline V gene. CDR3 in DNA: TGTGCCAGCAGCTTTAAAGGGGTTGACACAGATACGCAGTATTTT. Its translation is CASSFKGVDTDTQYF.